One sample yielded the 27 T cell receptor beta chains listed below, sequenced in a study of blood T cell repertoires in COVID-19. The protocol was immunoSEQ multiplex PCR, while the TCRdb copy is restricted to in-frame clones and leaves out a portion. This table holds approximately 27,000 clones, roughly 94% found once. Material: peripheral blood. The receptor source for this set is a human donor with active COVID-19. The donor label of this sample is uncertain.

The count of this clone is one. This chain uses TRBV6-1 with TRBJ1-4; D possibly corresponds to TRBD1 (6 bases). The CDR3 runs 15 residues. V lost 1 base and J lost 8, with 14 bases in between. Looked up from germline, CDR1 is MNHNS and CDR2 is SASEGT. CDR3 residues: CASSEGVGGGEKLFF. DNA of the CDR3: TGTGCCAGCAGTGAAGGAGTTGGGGGCGGAGAAAAACTGTTTTTT.

The chain is built from TRBV21-1 and TRBJ2-7; no DNA check was done on the table's D call, TRBD2. TRBV21-1 is classified as a pseudogene. The CDR3 extends over 19 amino acids. CDR3 bases: TGTGCCAGCAGCAAAGCCGTCACAGCGGGGCAGGGTTCATCCTACGAGCAGTACTTC. It translates to CASSKAVTAGQGSSYEQYF.

The genes are TRBV18 and TRBJ2-7; perhaps TRBD2 as D (6 bases). V dropped 10 bases and J dropped 5 bases, with 12 bases sitting between them. This CDR3 is built from 11 residues. Germline loops: CDR1 KGHSH, CDR2 LQKENI. CDR3 sequence (DNA): TGTGCCACCGGGGGTTCTGACGAGCAGTACTTC. Encoded protein: CATGGSDEQYF.

This clone is a singleton in its sample. The V call is TRBV28, the J call TRBJ2-1, with D perhaps matching TRBD1 (5 bases). In germline, CDR1 is MDHEN, CDR2 SYDVKM. Trimming stripped 6 bases from V and 0 bases from J, with 9 bases between. The CDR3 is made up of 14 amino acids. The CDR3 bases are TGTGCCAGCAGAGGTGGACACTCCTACAATGAGCAGTTCTTC. It codes for CASRGGHSYNEQFF.

The rearrangement links TRBV5-1 to TRBJ2-3, with D possibly being TRBD1 (5 bases). V was trimmed by 0 bases and J by 4 bases, leaving 12 bases between them. CDR1 SGHRS and CDR2 YFSETQ come from the germline V gene. This CDR3 has 15 amino acids. The CDR3 is CASSLEDKDADTQYF. The CDR3, as DNA: TGCGCCAGCAGCTTGGAGGACAAGGACGCAGATACGCAGTATTTT.

The V gene is TRBV7-9, the J gene TRBJ1-2; 7 bases map to TRBD1. The V and J ends lost 0 bases and 5 bases, in that order; junction bases with no gene match: 0. Germline V lookup: CDR1 SEHNR, CDR2 FQNEAQ (reference sequence). This CDR3 is 13 amino acids long. As DNA, the CDR3 is TGTGCCAGCAGCTTAGCGACAGGGTATGGCTACACCTTC. This gives the protein CASSLATGYGYTF.

The chain has TRBV15 and TRBJ2-7; 7 nucleotides line up with TRBD1. This CDR3 spans 14 amino acids. The germline CDR1 and CDR2 sequences are LNHNV and YYDKDF (reference sequence). V gave up 1 base and J gave up 6 bases; unmatched junction bases: 6. CDR3 coding DNA: TGTGCCACCAGCAGAGGGAAAGGGGGCTTCGAGCAGTACTTC. This translates into CATSRGKGGFEQYF.

The chain employs TRBV7-2 and TRBJ2-3; 13 bases fit TRBD2. In germline, CDR1 is SGHTA, CDR2 FQGNSA. CDR3 length equals 17 residues. V shed 4 bases, J shed 5 bases, and the junction held 9 bases outside the gene matches. CDR3 sequence: CASSSDRLAGGKDTQYF. The DNA of the CDR3 is TGTGCCAGCAGCTCCGACCGACTAGCGGGGGGTAAAGATACGCAGTATTTT.

The J gene is TRBJ2-7, the V gene TRBV3-1 (or the pseudogene TRBV3-2), with a weak D call TRBD1 (6 bases). Germline CDR1 is LGHDT and CDR2 is YNNKEL (reference sequence). The CDR3 covers 13 residues. V lost 4 bases, J lost 6 bases, and 13 bases lay in between. The CDR3 loop is CASSRDTTGEQYF. The CDR3 nucleotides read TGTGCCAGCAGCCGGGACACTACGGGCGAGCAGTACTTC.

The chain recombines TRBV30 with TRBJ1-1; a weak D match, TRBD1 (5 bases). The CDR3 has 14 residues. Looked up from germline, CDR1 is GTSNPN and CDR2 is SVGIG (reference sequence). With 0 bases removed from V and 7 bases from J, the gap between germline ends came to 15 bases. The CDR3 DNA follows: TGTGCCTGGAGTGTAGGTGGGGCGGCGATTGAAGCTTTCTTT. This codes for CAWSVGGAAIEAFF.

The genes are TRBV27 and TRBJ1-2, with 12 bases aligning to TRBD1. Germline trimming cut 6 bases from V and 7 bases from J; bases unmatched to any gene: 6. Germline CDR1 MNHEY, CDR2 SMNVEV (reference sequence). The CDR3 is made up of 14 amino acids. The CDR3: CASRRDRGLVGYTF. The CDR3 DNA reads TGTGCCAGCAGACGGGACAGGGGGCTTGTTGGCTACACCTTC.

The rearrangement uses TRBV28 and TRBJ1-2; 10 nucleotides line up with TRBD1. CDR1 and CDR2 from the germline V gene are MDHEN and SYDVKM. The CDR3 length is 15 residues. Losses at the gene ends were 4 bases for V and 3 bases for J; bases not matched to a gene: 5. For the CDR3, the DNA is TGTGCCAGCAGTTACCGGGACAGGGGCTACTATGGCTACACCTTC. The encoded protein is CASSYRDRGYYGYTF.

CDR3 residues: CASSSTGGVGGLAKNIQYF. CDR3 DNA sequence: TGTGCCAGCAGCTCTACAGGGGGCGTAGGCGGACTAGCCAAAAACATTCAGTACTTC. The chain joins TRBV5-4 to TRBJ2-4; TRBD1 matches 9 bases. Germline V gives CDR1 SGHNT, CDR2 YYREEE (reference sequence). Losses at the gene ends were 3 bases for V and 0 bases for J; bases not matched to a gene: 13. CDR3 length: 19 residues.

This clone was seen once. The chain has TRBV28 and TRBJ1-4; D remains unclear. CDR1 is MDHEN, CDR2 SYDVKM, per germline. The CDR3 runs to 14 residues. Trimming left V 3 bases short and J 8 bases short, with 13 bases between. The chain's CDR3 is CASSFYRVREKLFF. CDR3 DNA: TGTGCCAGCAGTTTTTACCGGGTTCGCGAAAAACTGTTTTTT.

This rearrangement joins TRBV5-4 to TRBJ1-4, with 8 bases fitting TRBD1. The V segment lost 3 bases and the J segment 5 bases; nucleotides outside the gene matches: 6. In germline, CDR1 is SGHNT, CDR2 YYREEE (reference sequence). This CDR3 region has 15 residues. CDR3 in DNA: TGTGCCAGCAGCTGGGGGACAGGATTGAATGAAAAACTGTTTTTT. Its translation is CASSWGTGLNEKLFF.

This sequence joins TRBV28 and TRBJ2-1; 7 bases fit TRBD2. Germline loops: CDR1 MDHEN, CDR2 SYDVKM. The CDR3 length is 12 residues. Trimming at V came to 7 bases and at J to 11 bases, leaving 8 bases not matched to a gene. The CDR3 spells CASKSSGSKQFF. The CDR3 region has the DNA TGTGCCAGCAAGTCTAGCGGCTCGAAGCAGTTCTTC.

CDR3 amino acids: CASSLGAGVNEQYF. The CDR3, as DNA: TGCGCCAGCAGCTTGGGCGCAGGGGTAAACGAGCAGTACTTC. The V call is TRBV5-1, the J call TRBJ2-7, with D possibly being TRBD1 (6 bases). CDR3 length equals 14 residues. CDR1 is SGHRS and CDR2 is YFSETQ in the germline V gene. Trimming removed 0 bases at V and 5 bases at J, with 12 bases between. Drawing the rest from reference TRBV5-1 and TRBJ2-7, the complete variable domain is KAGVTQTPRYLIKTRGQQVTLSCSPISGHRSVSWYQQTPGQGLQFLFEYFSETQRNKGNFPGRFSGRQFSNSRSEMNVSTLELGDSALYLCASSLGAGVNEQYFGPGTRLTVT.

The V call is TRBV7-6, the J call TRBJ2-2; D perhaps matches TRBD2 (5 bases). Germline V lookup: CDR1 SGHVS, CDR2 FNYEAQ. Deletions cut 5 bases from V and 0 bases from J, with 13 bases between. The CDR3 runs 16 residues. CDR3 in amino acids: CASSVQDGTNTGELFF. The CDR3 DNA reads TGTGCCAGCAGCGTTCAAGACGGGACGAACACCGGGGAGCTGTTTTTT.

Remarks on this clone: This sample also contains other DNA sequences that code for the same CDR3. The chain has TRBV2 and TRBJ1-4, with a tentative D call TRBD1 (5 bases). V was trimmed by 7 bases and J by 8 bases, leaving 17 bases between them. The CDR3 runs 14 residues. From germline, CDR1 is SNHLY and CDR2 FYNNEI. CDR3 DNA: TGTGCCAGCAAAAGGGGAGGGGCGGGGGAAAAACTGTTTTTT. Protein product: CASKRGGAGEKLFF.

The chain links TRBV18 to TRBJ2-6, with 11 bases that match TRBD1. With V trimmed by 4 bases and J by 0 bases, 14 bases remained unmatched. The CDR3 loop spans 21 amino acids. CDR1 and CDR2 (germline): KGHSH, LQKENI. The CDR3 loop is CASSLAPGTGGYSSGANVLTF. The CDR3 DNA reads as TGTGCCAGCTCACTCGCGCCCGGGACAGGGGGATATAGCTCTGGGGCCAACGTCCTGACTTTC. Full variable domain (remainder filled in from reference TRBV18 and TRBJ2-6): NAGVMQNPRHLVRRRGQEARLRCSPMKGHSHVYWYRQLPEEGLKFMVYLQKENIIDESGMPKERFSAEFPKEGPSILRIQQVVRGDSAAYFCASSLAPGTGGYSSGANVLTFGAGSRLTVL.

The J gene is TRBJ2-7, the V gene TRBV10-3, with 7 bases identical to TRBD1. The CDR3 loop spans 14 amino acids. Germline CDR1 reads ENHRY; CDR2 reads SYGVKD. V shed 6 bases, J shed 2 bases, and the junction held 7 bases outside the gene matches. The CDR3 loop reads CAIRLTGTTYEQYF. In DNA, the CDR3 is TGTGCCATCAGGTTGACAGGGACCACCTACGAGCAGTACTTC.

The chain joins TRBV30 to TRBJ1-5, with TRBD1 matching over 8 bases. CDR3 length equals 18 residues. Germline V gives CDR1 GTSNPN, CDR2 SVGIG (reference sequence). V lost 1 base to trimming and J lost 0 bases; unmatched junction nucleotides: 11. CDR3 residues: CAWSAGQGGGHSNQPQHF. CDR3 coding DNA: TGTGCCTGGAGTGCCGGACAGGGAGGGGGCCATAGCAATCAGCCCCAGCATTTT.

The gene calls are TRBV6-5 and TRBJ2-6; maybe TRBD2 (5 bases). This CDR3 has 15 residues. CDR1 MNHEY and CDR2 SVGAGI come from the germline V gene. Trimming took 5 bases from V and 1 from J, leaving 9 bases between them. CDR3 in amino acids: CASSTGESGANVLTF. The CDR3 DNA is TGTGCCAGCAGTACCGGGGAGTCTGGGGCCAACGTCCTGACTTTC.

J is TRBJ2-5 and V is TRBV9, with TRBD1 matching over 10 bases. The germline CDR1 and CDR2 sequences are SGDLS and YYNGEE. V lost 0 bases to trimming and J lost 5 bases; unmatched junction nucleotides: 4. This CDR3 has 15 amino acids. The CDR3 DNA sequence: TGTGCCAGCAGCGTAGGACAGGGGGCTTTGGAGACCCAGTACTTC. Translated, it gives CASSVGQGALETQYF.

The chain carries TRBV6-6 and TRBJ1-4, with D hard to call. Germline values: CDR1 MNHNY, CDR2 SVGAGI (reference sequence). CDR3 length equals 14 residues. With 5 bases removed from V and 7 bases from J, the gap between germline ends came to 14 bases. CDR3 DNA: TGTGCCAGCAGTGATCGTCGGGTCCGTGAAAAACTGTTTTTT. Its protein product is CASSDRRVREKLFF.

The chain employs TRBV18 and TRBJ2-5, with D tentatively TRBD1 (5 bases). The CDR3 covers 14 residues. The V and J ends lost 2 bases and 7 bases respectively, with 14 bases between them. The V gene's germline CDR1 is KGHSH and CDR2 LQKENI. The DNA of the CDR3 is TGTGCCAGCTCACCAGAGGCGCAGGGCGGGACCCAGTACTTC. Encoded protein: CASSPEAQGGTQYF.

The chain combines TRBV7-2 with TRBJ2-5; 8 bases fit TRBD2. The length of the CDR3 is 13 residues. The germline V gene has CDR1 SGHTA and CDR2 FQGNSA. The V and J ends lost 8 bases and 3 bases, in that order; junction bases with no gene match: 5. The CDR3 here is CASARGGEETQYF. CDR3 sequence (DNA): TGTGCCAGCGCTCGGGGGGGGGAAGAGACCCAGTACTTC.